Presented here are 16 T cell receptor beta chains from one specimen sequenced in a study of blood T cell repertoires in COVID-19. This table comes from immunoSEQ multiplex PCR, and its TCRdb copy is limited to in-frame clones, with some not included. The data hold under 300,000 clones, with about nine tenths observed a single time. The source material was peripheral blood. The receptor set was obtained from a man aged 25-45 years with COVID-19, enrolled during active disease.

This sequence joins TRBV5-4 and TRBJ1-1; D is uncertain. Trimming stripped 2 bases from V and 1 base from J, with 6 bases between. The length of the CDR3 is 13 residues. Germline CDR1 and CDR2: SGHNT and YYREEE (reference sequence). The CDR3 sequence is CASSLQQNTEAFF. CDR3 DNA sequence: TGTGCCAGCAGCTTACAACAGAACACTGAAGCTTTCTTT.

The rearrangement uses TRBV2 and TRBJ2-3; the match to TRBD2 covers 10 bases. The CDR3 runs 17 residues. V lost 6 bases to trimming and J lost 0 bases; unmatched junction nucleotides: 9. Germline V gene data show CDR1 as SNHLY and CDR2 as FYNNEI. The CDR3 protein is CASRKGTSAQSTDTQYF. The CDR3 bases are TGTGCCAGCAGGAAGGGGACTAGCGCGCAAAGCACAGATACGCAGTATTTT.

The chain couples TRBV5-6 to TRBJ2-5; no clear D gene. Germline values: CDR1 SGHDT, CDR2 YYEEEE. Trimming removed 0 bases at V and 4 bases at J, with 7 bases between. CDR3 length equals 13 residues. The chain's CDR3 is CASSLGLLETQYF. The CDR3 bases are TGTGCCAGCAGCTTGGGGCTCTTAGAGACCCAGTACTTC.

With respect to this clone: Likely a read error: the CDR3 ends without its conserved phenylalanine or tryptophan. The DNA is omitted, as the CDR3 cannot be located on it reliably, and the CDR3 follows TCRdb's listing. The V call is TRBV4-3, the J call TRBJ2-6; TRBD1, the table's D call, lacks a check against the DNA. The germline CDR1 and CDR2 sequences are LGHNA and YSLEER. The CDR3 is 12 amino acids long, termini counted. The CDR3 sequence: CASSSGTGRHKV.

The chain links TRBV5-1 to TRBJ2-2; D possibly corresponds to TRBD2 (7 bases). Germline V gene sequence: CDR1 SGHRS, CDR2 YFSETQ. The length of the CDR3 is 15 residues. V lost 2 bases to trimming and J lost 5 bases, with 13 bases between them. The CDR3 nucleotides are TGCGCCAGCAGCTTTGGGGGGGCCGGTACCGGGGAGCTGTTTTTT. Protein: CASSFGGAGTGELFF.

J is TRBJ2-3 and V is TRBV5-4; no clear D gene. CDR3 length: 14 residues. The germline V and J ends were trimmed by 3 bases and 3 bases, with 11 bases remaining between them. Germline CDR1 SGHNT, CDR2 YYREEE (reference sequence). In DNA form, the CDR3 reads TGTGCCAGCAGCTCGGTAGCCATAACAGATACGCAGTATTTT. Translation: CASSSVAITDTQYF.

The chain uses TRBV10-3 and TRBJ2-5, with TRBD1 matching over 7 bases. J lost 5 bases, V lost 2 bases, and 8 bases had no gene match. Looked up from germline, CDR1 is ENHRY and CDR2 is SYGVKD. The length of the CDR3 is 15 residues. The CDR3 loop is CAISEPTGVGETQYF. The CDR3, as DNA: TGTGCCATCAGTGAGCCTACAGGGGTCGGGGAGACCCAGTACTTC.

The V call is TRBV3-1 (or the pseudogene TRBV3-2), the J call TRBJ1-1; no clear D gene. Trimming cost V 0 bases and J 0 bases, with 8 bases left between them. The CDR3 has 15 residues. Germline assignment: CDR1 LGHDT and CDR2 YNNKEL (reference sequence). The CDR3 spells CASSQDPTVNTEAFF. The CDR3 region has the DNA TGTGCCAGCAGCCAAGACCCTACCGTGAACACTGAAGCTTTCTTT.

The CDR3 region has the DNA TGCGCCAGCAGTAGCGCACCCTACAGGGTTCTTAGCACAGATACGCAGTATTTT. It specifies CASSSAPYRVLSTDTQYF. The chain has TRBV5-1 and TRBJ2-3; maybe TRBD1 (6 bases). The CDR3 contains 18 residues. Germline values: CDR1 SGHRS, CDR2 YFSETQ. Trimming took 5 bases from V and 0 from J, leaving 22 bases between them.

The chain links TRBV6-5 to TRBJ2-7, with a weak D call TRBD1 (5 bases). Germline lookup yields CDR1 MNHEY and CDR2 SVGAGI. The length of the CDR3 is 13 residues. V gave up 8 bases and J gave up 0 bases, with 11 bases separating them. CDR3 in DNA: TGTGCCAGCCAAAAACAGGTCTCCTACGAGCAGTACTTC. Amino acids: CASQKQVSYEQYF.

The V and J genes are TRBV11-3 and TRBJ2-1; D unclear. The length of the CDR3 is 14 residues. Looked up from germline, CDR1 is SGHNT and CDR2 is YENEEA. The V and J ends lost 1 base and 2 bases respectively, with 6 bases between them. CDR3 in amino acids: CASSLAGTYNEQFF. The CDR3 bases are TGTGCCAGCAGCTTAGCAGGAACCTACAATGAGCAGTTCTTC.

The rearrangement links TRBV24-1 to TRBJ2-1; TRBD2 matches 12 bases. Per the germline V gene, CDR1 is KGHDR and CDR2 is SFDVKD. With V trimmed by 4 bases and J by 9 bases, 6 bases remained unmatched. CDR3 length: 15 amino acids. DNA for the CDR3: TGTGCCACCAGTGACCCTAGCGGGGGGGCGGGTGAGCAGTTCTTC. As protein: CATSDPSGGAGEQFF.

The chain carries TRBV7-6 and TRBJ2-7, with D possibly TRBD1 on 6 matching bases. Trimming left V 5 bases short and J 6 bases short, with 11 bases between. Per the germline V gene, CDR1 is SGHVS and CDR2 is FNYEAQ. The CDR3 loop spans 12 amino acids. The CDR3 DNA is TGTGCCAGCAGCCGCTCCAGGGGCGAGCAGTACTTC. Its protein is CASSRSRGEQYF.

The chain links TRBV5-4 to TRBJ1-4, with 10 bases that match TRBD1. CDR1 and CDR2 (germline): SGHNT, YYREEE (reference sequence). The CDR3 extends over 15 amino acids. V trimming: 2 bases; J trimming: 7 bases; junction bases outside the gene matches: 5. CDR3 bases: TGTGCCAGCAGCTTCCCGGGACAGGGGACTGAAAAACTGTTTTTT. It is translated as CASSFPGQGTEKLFF.

The chain's CDR3 is CASSYTRGRTEQFF. The CDR3 DNA is TGTGCCAGCAGTTACACAAGGGGGCGCACGGAGCAGTTCTTC. V gene TRBV6-5 combines with J gene TRBJ2-1, with 7 bases that match TRBD1. The germline gives CDR1 MNHEY, CDR2 SVGAGI. This CDR3 comprises 14 residues. Trimming at V came to 2 bases and at J to 10 bases, leaving 8 bases not matched to a gene.

The chain joins TRBV6-5 to TRBJ2-7; 9 nucleotides align to TRBD1. V lost 6 bases and J lost 2; bases outside the gene matches: 2. Germline V gene sequence: CDR1 MNHEY, CDR2 SVGAGI. The CDR3 covers 13 residues. The CDR3 DNA reads TGTGCCAGCAGGAGGGACAGGGCCTACGAGCAGTACTTC. Translation: CASRRDRAYEQYF.